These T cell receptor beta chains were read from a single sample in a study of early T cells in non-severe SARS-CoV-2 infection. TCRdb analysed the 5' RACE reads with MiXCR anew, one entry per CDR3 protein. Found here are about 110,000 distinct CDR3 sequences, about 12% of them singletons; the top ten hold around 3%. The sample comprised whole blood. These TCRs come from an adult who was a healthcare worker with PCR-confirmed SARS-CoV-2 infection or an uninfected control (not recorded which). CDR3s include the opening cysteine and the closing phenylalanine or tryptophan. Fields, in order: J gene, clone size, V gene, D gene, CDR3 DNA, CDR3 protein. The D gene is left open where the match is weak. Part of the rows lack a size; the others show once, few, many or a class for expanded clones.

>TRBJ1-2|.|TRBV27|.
TGTGCCAGCATCTCAGCGGGAGGCTACACCTTC
CASISAGGYTF
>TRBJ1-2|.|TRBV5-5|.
TGTGCCAGCAGCTTGGCGGGGGAACCAGGTGGCTACACCTTC
CASSLAGEPGGYTF
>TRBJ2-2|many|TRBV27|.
TGTGCCAGCATTTTGAGGGGCACCGGGGAGCTGTTTTTT
CASILRGTGELFF
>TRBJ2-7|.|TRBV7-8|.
TGTGCCAGCAGCTCCCAAGGCAGGGCCAACGAGCAGTACTTC
CASSSQGRANEQYF
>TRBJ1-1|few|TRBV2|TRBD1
TGTGCCAGCAACGTTGGGACAGTGAACACTGAAGCTTTCTTT
CASNVGTVNTEAFF
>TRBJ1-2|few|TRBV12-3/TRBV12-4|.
TGTGCCAGCAGTGCCGCCCTCGGGACGGGGGTGAGCTACACCTTC
CASSAALGTGVSYTF
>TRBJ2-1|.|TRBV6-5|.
TGTGCCAGCAGATCGGACACTCAGAACCGTCCCGTTGAGCAGTTCTTC
CASRSDTQNRPVEQFF
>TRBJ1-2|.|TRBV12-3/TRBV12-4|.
TGTGCCAGCAGCCCCTCCCCCTCCTATGGCTACACCTTC
CASSPSPSYGYTF
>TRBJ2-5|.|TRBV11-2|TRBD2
TGTGCCAGCAGCATTGGACTAGCGGCGGAGACCCAGTACTTC
CASSIGLAAETQYF
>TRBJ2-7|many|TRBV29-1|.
TGCAGCGCCTCCACAGATACCTACGAGCAGTACTTC
CSASTDTYEQYF
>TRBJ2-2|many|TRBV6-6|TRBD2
TGTGCCAGCAGCCCTCCGGGAGGCACCGGGGAGCTGTTTTTT
CASSPPGGTGELFF
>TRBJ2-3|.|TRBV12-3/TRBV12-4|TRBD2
TGTGCCAGCAGTTTCCCTAGCGGGTGGACAGATACGCAGTATTTT
CASSFPSGWTDTQYF
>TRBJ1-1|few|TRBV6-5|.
TGTGCCAGCAGTTATAAGGCAGTCAGGAACACTGAAGCTTTCTTT
CASSYKAVRNTEAFF
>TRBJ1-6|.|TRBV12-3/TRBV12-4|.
TGTGCCAGCACCCCTAATTCTAATTCACCCCTCCACTTT
CASTPNSNSPLHF
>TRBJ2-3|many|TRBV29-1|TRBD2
TGCAGCGTTGATGGCGGGAGTAGCACAGATACGCAGTATTTT
CSVDGGSSTDTQYF
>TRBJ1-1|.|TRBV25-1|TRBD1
TGTGCCAGCAGTGTAACAGGGGCGCGCACTGAAGCTTTCTTT
CASSVTGARTEAFF
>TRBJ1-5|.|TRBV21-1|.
TGTGCCAGCAGCACCCTCCTCCGGGACAGGGTTTATCAGCCCCAGCATTTT
CASSTLLRDRVYQPQHF
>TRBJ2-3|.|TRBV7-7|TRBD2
TGTGCTAGCAGCGCCCTGAGCGGGAGGGCCACAGATACGCAGTATTTT
CASSALSGRATDTQYF
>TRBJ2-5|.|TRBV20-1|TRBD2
TGCAGTGCTAGAGATCGGCTAGCGGGTTTAGAGACCCAGTACTTC
CSARDRLAGLETQYF
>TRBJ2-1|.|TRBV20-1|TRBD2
TGCAGTGCAACCGGACGGCTAGCGGGAGAGGGTGAGCAGTTCTTC
CSATGRLAGEGEQFF
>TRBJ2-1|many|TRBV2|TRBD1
TGTGCCAGCAGTGAGTGGACAGGAGACACCAATGAGCAGTTCTTC
CASSEWTGDTNEQFF
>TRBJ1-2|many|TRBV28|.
TGTGCCAGCTCTACGCCAGAAAGGGGACTCTATGGCTACACCTTC
CASSTPERGLYGYTF
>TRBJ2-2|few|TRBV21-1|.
TGTGCCAGCAGCGAAGGGAGACACAACACCGGGGAGCTGTTTTTT
CASSEGRHNTGELFF
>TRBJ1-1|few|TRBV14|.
TGTGCCAGCAGCCCCCTTCCGACAGTGATGAACACTGAAGCTTTCTTT
CASSPLPTVMNTEAFF
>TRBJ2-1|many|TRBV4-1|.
TGCGCCAGCAGCCAAGAGCCACTTGGTTACAATGAGCAGTTCTTC
CASSQEPLGYNEQFF
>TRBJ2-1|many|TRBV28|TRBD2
TGTGCCAGCAGTTCCGCTAGCGGGAGCTCCTACAATGAGCAGTTCTTC
CASSSASGSSYNEQFF
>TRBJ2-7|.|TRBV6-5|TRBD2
TGTGCCAGCAGACCTAGCGGGATGTACGAGCAGTACTTC
CASRPSGMYEQYF
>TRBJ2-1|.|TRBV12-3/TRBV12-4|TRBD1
TGTGCCAGCAGTCCAGGGACAGTTGAGGACAATGAGCAGTTCTTC
CASSPGTVEDNEQFF
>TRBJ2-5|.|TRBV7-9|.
TGTGCCAGCAGGCTGACCGGGGGCATATCTCCAGAGACCCAGTACTTC
CASRLTGGISPETQYF
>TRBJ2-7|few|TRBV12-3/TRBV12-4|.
TGTGCCAGCAGCCCTGGGTATCCCGCGGCCTACGAGCAGTACTTC
CASSPGYPAAYEQYF
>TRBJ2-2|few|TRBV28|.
TGTGCCAGCAGTTTTGTGACCGTCTATAACACCGGGGAGCTGTTTTTT
CASSFVTVYNTGELFF
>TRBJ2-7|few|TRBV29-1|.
.
CSVVWGPGSAAGYF
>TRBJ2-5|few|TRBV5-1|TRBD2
TGCGCCAGCAGCTTACTAGCGGGGGGGCCTCGGGAGACCCAGTACTTC
CASSLLAGGPRETQYF
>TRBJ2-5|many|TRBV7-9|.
TGTGCCAGCAGCTTAGTCATGACAGTACAAGAGACCCAGTACTTC
CASSLVMTVQETQYF
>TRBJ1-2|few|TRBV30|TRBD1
TGTGCCTGGAGGGGACAGGGGGCATCTGGCTACACCTTC
CAWRGQGASGYTF
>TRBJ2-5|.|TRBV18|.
TGTGCCAGCCTTTCGGGGACGTTCCAAGAGACCCAGTACTTC
CASLSGTFQETQYF
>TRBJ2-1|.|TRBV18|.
TGTGCCAGCTCACCATATGGCAAAAGAAGCTCCTACAATGAGCAGTTCTTC
CASSPYGKRSSYNEQFF
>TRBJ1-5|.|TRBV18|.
TGTGCCAGCTCACCACCGTTGGGGCCCAATCAGCCCCAGCATTTT
CASSPPLGPNQPQHF
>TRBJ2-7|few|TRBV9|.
TGTGCCAGCAGCGTCTCAACCCGGATGATTGACGAGCAGTACTTC
CASSVSTRMIDEQYF
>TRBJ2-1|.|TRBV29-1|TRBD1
TGCAGCGTTGCCCGGGACAGGAGGGTCCATGAGCAGTTCTTC
CSVARDRRVHEQFF
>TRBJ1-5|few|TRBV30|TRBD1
TGTGCCTGGAGGGGGACAGGGGGAAATCAGCCCCAGCATTTT
CAWRGTGGNQPQHF
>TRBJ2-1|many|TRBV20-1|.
TGCAGTGCTCCCGGGACCCCCGCTCGGCCCTACAATGAGCAGTTCTTC
CSAPGTPARPYNEQFF
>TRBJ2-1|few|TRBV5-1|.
TGCGCCAGCAGGGGGCAATTTGAGCAGTTCTTC
CASRGQFEQFF
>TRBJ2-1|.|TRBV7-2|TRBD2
TGTGCCAGCAGTCCTACTAGCGGGAGGGGAAAGTACAATGAGCAGTTCTTC
CASSPTSGRGKYNEQFF
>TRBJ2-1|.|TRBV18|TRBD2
TGTGCCAGCTCACCCAGCGGGGCGTACAATGAGCAGTTCTTC
CASSPSGAYNEQFF
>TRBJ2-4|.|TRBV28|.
TGTGCCAGCAGGACCTGGGCCCCGGGGCGATACATTCAGTACTTC
CASRTWAPGRYIQYF
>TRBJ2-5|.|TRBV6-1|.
TGTGCCAGCAGTGAACTCCTAGCTGGAGGTACCCAGTACTTC
CASSELLAGGTQYF
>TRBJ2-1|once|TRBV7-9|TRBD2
TGTGCCAGCTTATACCCCAGGAGCGGGAGGGTCCATGAGCAGTTCTTC
CASLYPRSGRVHEQFF
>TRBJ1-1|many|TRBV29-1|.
TGCAGCCACACACCCAAGGGGAGAGGGACTGAAGCTTTCTTT
CSHTPKGRGTEAFF
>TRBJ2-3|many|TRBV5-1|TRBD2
TGCGCCAGCAGCTTGTCCCTAGCGGGGAGCACAGATACGCAGTATTTT
CASSLSLAGSTDTQYF